This passage covers 28 T cell receptor beta chains from one sample sequenced in a study of regulatory T cells in long-lasting Graves disease. The time point denotes: newly diagnosed GD, antithyroid drugs for less than 3 months. Extracted RNA from PBMCs served as the source of the TCR library. Construction of TCR beta libraries relied on iRepertoire HTBI primers and on Arm-PCR targeting CDR3 regions. TCRdb analysed the multiplex PCR reads with MiXCR anew, one entry per CDR3 protein. Of 450,000 to 600,000 distinct CDR3 sequences in the sample, around 15% were seen once. A further study also used this sample, focusing on T cells in Graves' hyperthyroidism and ophthalmopathy.

The source material was peripheral blood mononuclear cells (PBMCs), sampled at new diagnosis, from a patient treated with antithyroid drugs. These receptor sequences come from a man in his forties with Graves disease.

The chain employs TRBV5-6 and TRBJ1-6; 7 positions match TRBD1. The germline gives CDR1 SGHDT, CDR2 YYEEEE. The CDR3 has 19 residues. Trimming took 2 bases from V and 2 from J; bases not matched to a gene: 13. CDR3 in DNA: TGTGCCAGCAGCTTAGGGGGCCCACACCGGAGCACCTATAATTCACCCCTCCACTTT. Its translation: CASSLGGPHRSTYNSPLHF.

This clonotype has ten or more counts. The J gene is TRBJ2-2, the V gene TRBV6-1, with 7 positions matching TRBD2. Germline V gene data show CDR1 as MNHNS and CDR2 as SASEGT. V gave up 6 bases and J gave up 3 bases; unmatched junction bases: 4. The CDR3 contains 14 residues. CDR3 in amino acids: CASRRAGDTGELFF. CDR3 in DNA: TGTGCCAGCAGAAGGGCGGGAGACACCGGGGAGCTGTTTTTT.

About this clonotype itself: This may be a read error, as it is one base from a much larger clone. This chain joins TRBV30 and TRBJ1-1, with unresolved D. This CDR3 contains 12 residues. Germline CDR1 reads GTSNPN; CDR2 reads SVGIG (reference sequence). This CDR3 is CAWSPRYTEALF. The CDR3 region has the DNA TGTGCCTGGAGTCCAAGGTATACTGAAGCTCTCTTT.

This clonotype was detected ten times or more. The gene calls are TRBV24-1 and TRBJ2-3; possibly TRBD1 or TRBD2 for D (5 bases each). The CDR3 runs 15 residues. CDR1 and CDR2 from the germline V gene are KGHDR and SFDVKD. Trimming removed 3 bases at V and 8 bases at J, with 17 bases between. CDR3 sequence: CATSDAGTASSTQYF. As DNA, the CDR3 is TGTGCCACCAGTGATGCCGGGACGGCTTCTTCTACGCAGTATTTT.

This clonotype came up many times. The chain couples TRBV10-1 to TRBJ2-7; 7 nucleotides line up with TRBD2. The CDR3 has 15 amino acids. Trimming at V came to 3 bases and at J to 2 bases, leaving 7 bases not matched to a gene. CDR1 and CDR2 from the germline V gene are WNHNN and SYGVQD (reference sequence). This chain's CDR3 is CASSDPGTNPYEQYF. The CDR3 DNA follows: TGCGCCAGCAGTGATCCCGGGACTAATCCCTACGAGCAGTACTTC.

This clonotype was seen a single time. This sequence joins TRBV20-1 and TRBJ2-7, with 13 bases fitting TRBD2. The CDR3 runs 14 residues. CDR1 is DFQATT and CDR2 is SNEGSKA in the germline V gene (reference sequence). After removal of 3 bases from V and 3 bases from J, the junction contained 2 bases not matched to a gene. CDR3 coding DNA: TGCAGTGCTAGTGGGACTAGCGGGATCTACGAGCAGTACTTC. Amino acid sequence: CSASGTSGIYEQYF.

A remark on this clonotype: This likely reflects a read error, since a far larger clone is one base away. The gene calls are TRBV3-1 and TRBJ2-7; D ambiguous. Germline CDR1 is LGHDT and CDR2 is YNNKEL (reference sequence). V lost 5 bases to trimming and J lost 0 bases, with 11 bases between them. The CDR3 is made up of 14 amino acids. The DNA of the CDR3 is TGTGCCAGCAGCGGTCTGAGTCTCTCCTACGAGCAGTACTTC. Its translation: CASSGLSLSYEQYF.

This clonotype has ten or more counts. This chain joins TRBV7-2 and TRBJ2-3, with 11 bases fitting TRBD2. The CDR3 loop spans 16 amino acids. Germline V gives CDR1 SGHTA, CDR2 FQGNSA. V was clipped by 5 bases and J by 0 bases; unmatched bases: 4. The CDR3 DNA reads as TGTGCCAGCAGCGAGCGACTAGCGGGAAGCACAGATACGCAGTATTTT. Its protein product is CASSERLAGSTDTQYF.

The V call is TRBV29-1, the J call TRBJ2-7; D ambiguous. The V gene lost 6 bases and the J gene lost 7 bases, with 10 bases spanning the gap. This CDR3 comprises 10 residues. Per germline, CDR1 SQVTM and CDR2 ANQGSEA. CDR3: CSVQLGEQYF. CDR3 bases: TGCAGCGTGCAGCTGGGAGAGCAGTACTTC.

V is TRBV6-1 and J is TRBJ2-3; D not certain. V was clipped by 6 bases and J by 2 bases, with 18 bases between them. From germline, CDR1 is MNHNS and CDR2 SASEGT. This CDR3 is built from 16 residues. The CDR3 nucleotides read TGTGCCAGCAGGCCTCTCGGCGTTAATCCCACAGATACGCAGTATTTT. The encoded protein is CASRPLGVNPTDTQYF.

The gene calls are TRBV7-8 and TRBJ2-7; no clear D gene. The CDR3 extends over 17 amino acids. Germline-derived CDR1 and CDR2 are SGHVS and FQNEAQ. The V end lost 2 bases, the J end lost 0 bases, and 17 bases lay between the germline ends. The CDR3 is CASSLKGLSVSSYEQYF. The CDR3 coding sequence is TGTGCCAGCAGCTTAAAGGGCCTATCTGTTAGCTCCTACGAGCAGTACTTC.

V usage is TRBV10-3 and J usage is TRBJ1-6, with D perhaps matching TRBD1 (5 bases). The germline V gene has CDR1 ENHRY and CDR2 SYGVKD. V shed 6 bases and J shed 7 bases, with 7 bases lying between them. The CDR3 is 12 amino acids. This CDR3 reads CAISRQNSPLHF. CDR3 DNA: TGTGCCATCAGCCGACAGAATTCACCCCTCCACTTT.

This clonotype occurred a few times. The genes are TRBV29-1 and TRBJ2-7; possible D gene TRBD1, 5 bases. V was clipped by 4 bases and J by 3 bases, with 13 bases between them. Germline V CDR1 and CDR2: SQVTM, ANQGSEA. This CDR3 spans 13 amino acids. The CDR3 is CSVANRFNYEQYF. CDR3 DNA: TGCAGCGTTGCGAACAGGTTTAACTACGAGCAGTACTTC.

At least ten counts were recorded for this clonotype. The CDR3 DNA reads TGTGCCAGCAGCTTGGAAAGGGGGCGGGACGAGCAGTACTTC. This encodes CASSLERGRDEQYF. The rearrangement uses TRBV7-6 and TRBJ2-7; 7 bases are shared with TRBD1. The CDR3 has 14 residues. The germline gives CDR1 SGHVS, CDR2 FNYEAQ. V was clipped by 3 bases and J by 5 bases; unmatched bases: 7.

There are a few counts of this clonotype. This CDR3 is CASSLDVAGASETQYF. The CDR3 nucleotides read TGTGCCAGCAGCTTAGATGTAGCGGGAGCATCGGAGACCCAGTACTTC. This chain joins TRBV7-9 and TRBJ2-5; TRBD2 matches 9 bases. Trimming cost V 1 base and J 5 bases; bases outside gene matches: 8. Germline V CDR1 and CDR2: SEHNR, FQNEAQ (reference sequence). This CDR3 is built from 16 residues.

In its sample, this clonotype was seen many times. V usage is TRBV28 and J usage is TRBJ1-6; D is uncertain. Trimming took off 2 bases at V and 7 bases at J, with 9 bases between the two ends. CDR3 size: 14 residues. Per the germline V gene, CDR1 is MDHEN and CDR2 is SYDVKM. The CDR3 coding sequence is TGTGCCAGCAGTTTACAGGTGTGGAATTCACCCCTCCACTTT. It is translated as CASSLQVWNSPLHF.

The chain carries TRBV6-8 and TRBJ1-5, with D uncertain. CDR1 and CDR2 (germline): MNHGY, SAAAGT. Trimming shortened V by 0 bases and J by 6 bases, and 9 bases separated the two germline ends. This CDR3 contains 14 residues. In DNA form, the CDR3 reads TGTGCCAGCAGTTACTCGAGCACAGTTCAGCCCCAGCATTTT. It encodes CASSYSSTVQPQHF.

This clonotype was seen repeatedly, ten times or more. This chain joins TRBV20-1 and TRBJ2-5; 11 bases fit TRBD2. The CDR3 is made up of 16 amino acids. The germline V gene encodes CDR1 DFQATT and CDR2 SNEGSKA (reference sequence). The V segment lost 5 bases and the J segment 3 bases; nucleotides outside the gene matches: 11. This CDR3 is CSALLIAGGLEETQYF. The CDR3 coding sequence is TGCAGTGCTCTCCTCATAGCGGGAGGGCTGGAAGAGACCCAGTACTTC.

In this sample, this clonotype turned up many times. The V gene is TRBV11-2, the J gene TRBJ1-1; no reliable D call. Germline-derived CDR1 and CDR2 are SGHAT and FQNNGV. The CDR3 contains 14 residues. V was cut by 3 bases and J by 0 bases, with 8 bases left in between. CDR3 nucleotides: TGTGCCAGCAGCTTGGCAATTTTGAACACTGAAGCTTTCTTT. This codes for CASSLAILNTEAFF.

Many counts were recorded for this clonotype. A read error may account for a junction end that differs from germline. The rearrangement joins TRBV5-1 to TRBJ2-3, with 7 bases lining up with TRBD1. The germline CDR1 and CDR2 sequences are SGHRS and YFSETQ. CDR3 size: 16 residues. CDR3 sequence reads: CASSLAAGGSTDTQYF. Here the CDR3 DNA reads TGTGCCAGCAGCTTGGCAGCAGGGGGAAGCACAGATACGCAGTATTTT.

This clonotype appeared many times. The chain carries TRBV20-1 and TRBJ2-1; 9 bases are a match to TRBD2. After removal of 5 bases from V and 4 bases from J, the junction contained 18 bases not matched to a gene. Germline V CDR1 and CDR2: DFQATT, SNEGSKA (reference sequence). The CDR3 spans 18 residues. CDR3 amino acids: CSAHSPTSGFLKYNEQFF. CDR3 DNA: TGCAGTGCTCATAGTCCGACTAGCGGATTCCTAAAATACAATGAGCAGTTCTTC.

This clonotype was seen more than once but under ten times. Relative to the germline gene, one junction end is altered; a read error may explain this. V and J are TRBV5-8 and TRBJ1-3, with a tentative D call TRBD1 (5 bases). The germline gives CDR1 SGHTS, CDR2 YDEGEE. The CDR3 has 14 amino acids. In nucleotides, the CDR3 is TGTACCAGCAGCCACGGGACGGATGGAAACACCATATATTTT. Translation: CTSSHGTDGNTIYF.

In this sample, this clonotype turned up a few times. The chain joins TRBV10-1 to TRBJ2-7; D is perhaps TRBD1 (6 bases). The CDR3 sequence is 16 residues long. The V end lost 0 bases, the J end lost 3 bases, and 15 bases lay between the germline ends. Germline CDR1 reads WNHNN; CDR2 reads SYGVQD (reference sequence). CDR3 residues: CASSESGASPFYEQYF. The CDR3 DNA reads as TGCGCCAGCAGTGAGTCGGGGGCTAGCCCTTTCTACGAGCAGTACTTC.

This clonotype was counted a few times. The rearrangement joins TRBV19 to TRBJ2-7; 9 positions agree with TRBD2. V gave up 10 bases and J gave up 3 bases; unmatched junction bases: 4. The CDR3 has 12 amino acids. Germline loops: CDR1 LNHDA, CDR2 SQIVND (reference sequence). CDR3 nucleotide sequence: TGTGCCACGGCGGGGGGGGACTACGAGCAGTACTTC. Protein: CATAGGDYEQYF.

This clonotype came up a few times. This chain joins TRBV20-1 and TRBJ2-2, with 12 positions matching TRBD2. V trimming: 3 bases; J trimming: 4 bases; junction bases outside the gene matches: 9. Per the germline V gene, CDR1 is DFQATT and CDR2 is SNEGSKA (reference sequence). This CDR3 comprises 17 residues. CDR3 amino acids: CSASQFASGRVTGELFF. The CDR3, as DNA: TGCAGTGCTAGCCAATTCGCTAGCGGGAGGGTCACCGGGGAGCTGTTTTTT.

This clonotype was counted at least ten times. V is TRBV2 and J is TRBJ2-7, with TRBD2 identical over 7 bases. J gave up 0 bases and V 7 bases, and 6 bases lay outside the gene matches. This CDR3 contains 14 residues. Per germline, CDR1 SNHLY and CDR2 FYNNEI. The CDR3 here is CASNPTSFSYEQYF. CDR3 bases: TGTGCCAGCAACCCGACTAGCTTCTCCTACGAGCAGTACTTC.

This clonotype was observed many times. Likely a read error: the CDR3 ends without its conserved phenylalanine or tryptophan. V gene TRBV7-2 combines with J gene TRBJ2-5; no clear D gene. The germline CDR1 and CDR2 sequences are SGHTA and FQGNSA. The CDR3 is made up of 14 amino acids. V was clipped by 5 bases and J by 5 bases, with 15 bases between them. CDR3 in DNA: TGTGCCAGCAGCCCCCAGGCCCTCGGGGAGACCCAGTACCTC. Translated: CASSPQALGETQYL.

This clonotype was seen at least ten times. This chain joins TRBV11-3 and TRBJ2-7, with D perhaps TRBD1 or TRBD2 (6 bases each). V was clipped by 3 bases and J by 7 bases, with 13 bases between them. The CDR3 covers 13 residues. Per germline, CDR1 SGHNT and CDR2 YENEEA. The CDR3 DNA follows: TGTGCCAGCAGCTTTAGGGGGGACACGGAGCAGTACTTC. Its translation is CASSFRGDTEQYF. Full variable domain (remainder filled in from reference TRBV11-3 and TRBJ2-7): EAGVVQSPRYKIIEKKQPVAFWCNPISGHNTLYWYLQNLGQGPELLIRYENEEAVDDSQLPKDRFSAERLKGVDSTLKIQPAELGDSAVYLCASSFRGDTEQYFGPGTRLTVT.